The 24 T cell receptor beta chains listed next were all sequenced from one sample in a study of cytomegalovirus exposure and HLA in healthy donors. PCR amplification relied on 60 Vbeta primers (plus 13 Jbeta primers). This table comes from immunoSEQ multiplex PCR, and its TCRdb copy is limited to in-frame clones, with some not included. Among under 200,000 clones, 82% were seen once, and the ten largest hold approximately 1.5%. The sample consisted of PBMCs. The source of these receptors is a girl aged 5-17 years in good health and CMV-seropositive.

The chain joins TRBV21-1 to TRBJ2-7; TRBD2 is the table's D call, not checked against the DNA. TRBV21-1 is given as a pseudogene. This CDR3 has 13 amino acids. The CDR3 DNA sequence: TGTGCCAGCAGTGGAGGGGTCGAAGACGAGCAGTACTTC. Protein: CASSGGVEDEQYF.

With respect to this clone: The junction departs from the called germline gene at one end, perhaps through a read error. At the DNA level, this CDR3 is encoded by other sequences in the same sample as well. The V call is TRBV7-2, the J call TRBJ1-1; D gene uncertain. The CDR3 extends over 14 amino acids. Germline V gives CDR1 SGHTA, CDR2 FQGNSA. CDR3: CASSFGLQIAEAFF. Written as DNA, the CDR3 is TGCGCCAGCAGCTTCGGACTGCAGATCGCTGAAGCTTTCTTT.

The count of this clone is one. The gene calls are TRBV4-2 and TRBJ1-5; D unclear. There are 16 residues in the CDR3. Germline V CDR1 and CDR2: LGHNA, YNFKEQ. The V and J ends lost 0 bases and 7 bases respectively, with 16 bases between them. As DNA, the CDR3 is TGTGCCAGCAGCCAAGATAGGGTTGGAGGGAGGCAGCCCCAGCATTTT. Amino acid sequence: CASSQDRVGGRQPQHF.

This clone was seen a few times. This chain connects TRBV7-9 to TRBJ2-5; TRBD1 agrees at 11 bases. V trimming: 5 bases; J trimming: 5 bases; junction bases outside the gene matches: 4. This CDR3 comprises 14 residues. Germline CDR1 is SEHNR and CDR2 is FQNEAQ (reference sequence). The CDR3 nucleotides read TGTGCCAGCAGCACCGGGACAGGGGGGGAGACCCAGTACTTC. Amino acids: CASSTGTGGETQYF.

V and J are TRBV30 and TRBJ2-1; a possible D gene is TRBD2 (5 bases). V lost 0 bases and J lost 0, with 15 bases in between. This CDR3 spans 17 amino acids. Germline CDR1 and CDR2: GTSNPN and SVGIG (reference sequence). CDR3 residues: CAWSVSRMGSSYNEQFF. The CDR3 nucleotides read TGTGCCTGGAGTGTATCCCGGATGGGGAGCTCCTACAATGAGCAGTTCTTC.

The chain is built from TRBV29-1 and TRBJ1-5; the match to TRBD1 covers 8 bases. This CDR3 has 14 amino acids. Germline V gives CDR1 SQVTM, CDR2 ANQGSEA. The J segment lost 7 bases and the V segment lost 5 bases, leaving 10 bases of the junction unmatched. CDR3 residues: CSVSGGQGGQPQHF. The DNA for the CDR3 is TGCAGCGTTTCCGGAGGACAGGGCGGCCAGCCCCAGCATTTT.

The chain uses TRBV7-9 and TRBJ2-5; TRBD1 matches at 8 bases. J was trimmed by 5 bases and V by 5 bases; bases with no gene match: 7. The CDR3 runs 14 residues. Germline V CDR1 and CDR2: SEHNR, FQNEAQ (reference sequence). The CDR3 loop reads CASSETGVAETQYF. The CDR3 nucleotides read TGTGCCAGCAGCGAGACAGGGGTTGCGGAGACCCAGTACTTC.

The genes are TRBV4-3 and TRBJ1-1, with D hard to call. V lost 7 bases, J lost 2 bases, and 17 bases lay in between. This CDR3 has 15 residues. Germline CDR1 is LGHNA and CDR2 is YSLEER. The CDR3 loop reads CASTPYTSGNTEAFF. The CDR3 DNA reads TGCGCCAGCACCCCATACACCAGCGGCAACACTGAAGCTTTCTTT.

This chain connects TRBV18 to TRBJ2-7; the D is unclear. Germline V lookup: CDR1 KGHSH, CDR2 LQKENI. The CDR3 is 16 amino acids. V lost 0 bases to trimming and J lost 2 bases, with 14 bases between them. CDR3 in amino acids: CASSPPILTDPYEQYF. The CDR3 bases are TGTGCCAGCTCACCACCGATCCTTACAGACCCCTACGAGCAGTACTTC. The variable domain in full, with the rest retrieved from reference TRBV18 and TRBJ2-7, is NAGVMQNPRHLVRRRGQEARLRCSPMKGHSHVYWYRQLPEEGLKFMVYLQKENIIDESGMPKERFSAEFPKEGPSILRIQQVVRGDSAAYFCASSPPILTDPYEQYFGPGTRLTVT.

This clone was seen once. The CDR3 bases are TGTGCCAGCAGTCCCCGCCCAGGGGTTCAAGAAGAAAAACTGTTTTTT. Amino acid sequence: CASSPRPGVQEEKLFF. The J gene is TRBJ1-4, the V gene TRBV6-6; a possible D gene is TRBD1 (6 bases). CDR1 and CDR2 from the germline V gene are MNHNY and SVGAGI (reference sequence). There are 16 residues in the CDR3. Trimming stripped 5 bases from V and 8 bases from J, with 21 bases between.

The J gene is TRBJ1-2, the V gene TRBV9; D gene ambiguous. Trimming left V 0 bases short and J 6 bases short, with 9 bases between. The CDR3 has 13 amino acids. Germline assignment: CDR1 SGDLS and CDR2 YYNGEE. CDR3 nucleotides: TGTGCCAGCAGCGTAGACCCCGGGAATGGCTACACCTTC. It is translated as CASSVDPGNGYTF.

The rearrangement uses TRBV14 and TRBJ1-1; TRBD1 might be the D (6 bases). This CDR3 has 14 amino acids. Germline V gene sequence: CDR1 SGHDN, CDR2 FVKESK. V lost 4 bases and J lost 4, with 13 bases in between. The CDR3 reads CASSPYRVSTEAFF. CDR3 DNA: TGTGCCAGCAGCCCTTACAGGGTGAGCACTGAAGCTTTCTTT. Filled out from reference TRBV14 and TRBJ1-1, the complete variable domain reads EAGVTQFPSHSVIEKGQTVTLRCDPISGHDNLYWYRRVMGKEIKFLLHFVKESKQDESGMPNNRFLAERTGGTYSTLKVQPAELEDSGVYFCASSPYRVSTEAFFGQGTRLTVV.

This chain links TRBV5-1 with TRBJ1-1; D call uncertain. From germline, CDR1 is SGHRS and CDR2 YFSETQ. V lost 0 bases to trimming and J lost 2 bases, with 8 bases between them. The CDR3 covers 14 residues. This CDR3 reads CASSLATGNTEAFF. The CDR3, as DNA: TGCGCCAGCAGCTTGGCCACGGGAAACACTGAAGCTTTCTTT.

The chain links TRBV7-2 to TRBJ2-7; possibly TRBD2 for D (6 bases). The V gene lost 3 bases and the J gene lost 2 bases, with 14 bases spanning the gap. The CDR3 contains 15 residues. Germline CDR1 reads SGHTA; CDR2 reads FQGNSA. DNA of the CDR3: TGTGCCAGCAGCTTGGATCCGGGGGTGACCTACGAGCAGTACTTC. It specifies CASSLDPGVTYEQYF.

This sequence joins TRBV15 and TRBJ2-1; D possibly corresponds to TRBD2 (5 bases). Germline V gene data show CDR1 as LNHNV and CDR2 as YYDKDF (reference sequence). V lost 5 bases to trimming and J lost 9 bases, with 23 bases between them. The CDR3 has 16 residues. The CDR3 DNA is TGTGCCACCAGCGGAACTTTTTCCCGGGTAGGGAGTGAGCAGTTCTTC. It yields the protein CATSGTFSRVGSEQFF.

The chain uses TRBV10-2 and TRBJ1-1; D perhaps matches TRBD1 (5 bases). Germline assignment: CDR1 WSHSY and CDR2 SAAADI. There are 12 residues in the CDR3. Trimming cost V 3 bases and J 8 bases, with 10 bases left between them. The CDR3 nucleotides read TGCGCCAGCAGTGAATGGAACAGGGAAGCTTTCTTT. Translating it yields CASSEWNREAFF.

This chain links TRBV5-1 with TRBJ2-5; TRBD2 aligns across 7 bases. V lost 4 bases, J lost 5 bases, and 11 bases stayed unmatched. The CDR3 runs to 15 residues. Germline CDR1 reads SGHRS; CDR2 reads YFSETQ. The CDR3 DNA is TGCGCCAGCAGCGTCGGGACTACCTATGGGGAGACCCAGTACTTC. Its translation is CASSVGTTYGETQYF.

The V and J genes are TRBV7-3 and TRBJ1-1, with D hard to call. The CDR3 loop spans 13 amino acids. V was clipped by 3 bases and J by 3 bases, with 8 bases between them. The germline CDR1 and CDR2 sequences are SGHTA and FQGTGA. In DNA form, the CDR3 reads TGTGCCAGCAGCTTTGATGTAGACACTGAAGCTTTCTTT. Residues: CASSFDVDTEAFF.

The genes are TRBV27 and TRBJ1-1; D might be TRBD1 (5 bases). The CDR3 extends over 16 amino acids. Germline CDR1 reads MNHEY; CDR2 reads SMNVEV (reference sequence). Trimming shortened V by 0 bases and J by 0 bases, and 11 bases separated the two germline ends. The CDR3 bases are TGTGCCAGCAGTTTATCGACAGTACTCATGAACACTGAAGCTTTCTTT. Translation: CASSLSTVLMNTEAFF.

A single count supports this clone. This chain's CDR3 is CASSDGTGRVLPEAFF. CDR3 nucleotide sequence: TGCGCCAGCAGCGATGGGACAGGACGGGTGTTGCCTGAAGCTTTCTTT. The chain recombines TRBV5-1 with TRBJ1-1; 8 bases are shared with TRBD1. The CDR3 runs 16 residues. In germline, CDR1 is SGHRS, CDR2 YFSETQ. Germline trimming cut 4 bases from V and 6 bases from J; bases unmatched to any gene: 14.

This clone was recorded a few times. The J gene is TRBJ1-4, the V gene TRBV6-5; D is unclear. Germline CDR1 is MNHEY and CDR2 is SVGAGI. This CDR3 spans 13 amino acids. Trimming cost V 5 bases and J 7 bases, with 11 bases left between them. The CDR3 bases are TGTGCCAGCAGTGCCGATAGACTTGAAAAACTGTTTTTT. This sequence encodes CASSADRLEKLFF.

In DNA, the CDR3 is TGCGCCAGCAGCTTGACAGGAGTAAACACTGAAGCTTTCTTT. Translation gives CASSLTGVNTEAFF. This sequence joins TRBV5-1 and TRBJ1-1, with a possible D match to TRBD1 (5 bases). In germline, CDR1 is SGHRS, CDR2 YFSETQ. Trimming took 1 base from V and 2 from J, leaving 9 bases between them. CDR3 length equals 14 residues. The full variable domain, in which reference TRBV5-1 and TRBJ1-1 provide the parts outside the CDR3, is KAGVTQTPRYLIKTRGQQVTLSCSPISGHRSVSWYQQTPGQGLQFLFEYFSETQRNKGNFPGRFSGRQFSNSRSEMNVSTLELGDSALYLCASSLTGVNTEAFFGQGTRLTVV.

Notes on this clone: Different DNA sequences within this sample yield the same CDR3. This rearrangement joins TRBV9 to TRBJ2-4; the match to TRBD2 covers 12 bases. CDR1 SGDLS and CDR2 YYNGEE come from the germline V gene. The CDR3 is 16 residues long. V dropped 4 bases and J dropped 10; count of bases not matched to a gene: 12. The CDR3 here is CASSSLLAGGNEIQYF. In DNA form, the CDR3 reads TGTGCCAGCAGCTCCCTCCTAGCGGGAGGGAATGAGATTCAGTACTTC. Using reference TRBV9 and TRBJ2-4 for the parts outside the CDR3, the full variable domain is DSGVTQTPKHLITATGQRVTLRCSPRSGDLSVYWYQQSLDQGLQFLIQYYNGEERAKGNILERFSAQQFPDLHSELNLSSLELGDSALYFCASSSLLAGGNEIQYFGAGTRLSVL.

There are a few counts of this clone. The chain has TRBV19 and TRBJ1-1, with 7 bases identical to TRBD1. The CDR3 is 14 residues long. The V and J ends lost 3 bases and 11 bases, in that order; junction bases with no gene match: 12. Per the germline V gene, CDR1 is LNHDA and CDR2 is SQIVND (reference sequence). The DNA of the CDR3 is TGTGCCAGTAGTATCGGACAGGATTACCCCAGCGCTTTCTTT. Its protein is CASSIGQDYPSAFF.